The next 25 T cell receptor beta chains were all read from a single sample in a study of cytomegalovirus exposure and HLA in healthy donors. Amplification used 60 Vbeta primers and 13 Jbeta primers. The protocol was immunoSEQ multiplex PCR, while the TCRdb copy is restricted to in-frame clones and leaves out a portion. Of about 180,000 clones in the sample, over 70% were seen once. The source material was PBMCs. These receptors were taken from a woman in her fifties or sixties in good health and CMV-seronegative.

The chain links TRBV28 to TRBJ1-6, with TRBD1 matching 10 bases. The CDR3 has 16 amino acids. Germline CDR1 MDHEN, CDR2 SYDVKM. Trimming at V came to 4 bases and at J to 7 bases, leaving 7 bases not matched to a gene. The DNA of the CDR3 is TGTGCCAGCAGTTCCGACAGGGGGCAGAAAAATTCACCCCTCCACTTT. This codes for CASSSDRGQKNSPLHF.

The V and J genes are TRBV9 and TRBJ2-2, with 9 bases fitting TRBD2. The trim removed 0 bases at V and 1 base at J, leaving 1 base unmatched. The CDR3 totals 16 residues. Germline loops: CDR1 SGDLS, CDR2 YYNGEE. CDR3 protein: CASSVELAGNTGELFF. DNA of the CDR3: TGTGCCAGCAGCGTAGAACTAGCGGGGAACACCGGGGAGCTGTTTTTT.

This clone was recorded a few times. This chain links TRBV28 with TRBJ1-1, with TRBD1 matching 8 bases. V dropped 6 bases and J dropped 1; count of bases not matched to a gene: 10. The CDR3 covers 16 residues. Germline V gene data show CDR1 as MDHEN and CDR2 as SYDVKM. The CDR3 sequence is CASRQTGGRGNTEAFF. Written as DNA, the CDR3 is TGTGCCAGCAGACAAACAGGGGGACGGGGGAACACTGAAGCTTTCTTT.

This chain uses TRBV9 with TRBJ1-6, with 9 bases that match TRBD1. The CDR3 contains 15 residues. The V gene's germline CDR1 is SGDLS and CDR2 YYNGEE. Trimming took 3 bases from V and 6 from J; bases not matched to a gene: 4. CDR3 in amino acids: CASSGQTGGNSPLHF. In DNA, the CDR3 is TGTGCCAGCAGCGGTCAGACAGGGGGTAATTCACCCCTCCACTTT.

For the CDR3, the DNA is TGTGCCACAGGGATTCTGAACACTGAAGCTTTCTTT. Translation gives CATGILNTEAFF. The chain has TRBV28 and TRBJ1-1, with D tentatively TRBD1 (5 bases). The CDR3 spans 12 residues. Trimming pared 10 bases from V and 0 bases from J, leaving 9 bases between. Per germline, CDR1 MDHEN and CDR2 SYDVKM.

The gene calls are TRBV5-1 and TRBJ2-3, with D possibly being TRBD2 (5 bases). Trimming left V 2 bases short and J 4 bases short, with 11 bases between. Germline CDR1 SGHRS, CDR2 YFSETQ. The CDR3 length is 14 residues. CDR3 sequence: CASSFGVSADTQYF. CDR3 coding DNA: TGCGCCAGCAGCTTTGGGGTTAGCGCAGATACGCAGTATTTT.

The CDR3 reads CAWSLGGSPSYEQYF. The CDR3 DNA sequence: TGTGCCTGGAGTCTGGGCGGGAGCCCCTCCTACGAGCAGTACTTC. This chain links TRBV30 with TRBJ2-7, with TRBD2 matching over 7 bases. The CDR3 is 15 amino acids. Losses at the gene ends were 2 bases for V and 0 bases for J; bases not matched to a gene: 7. CDR1 and CDR2 (germline): GTSNPN, SVGIG (reference sequence).

V is TRBV7-3 and J is TRBJ2-3; D gene unclear. V shed 5 bases and J shed 2 bases, with 11 bases lying between them. In germline, CDR1 is SGHTA, CDR2 FQGTGA. The CDR3 sequence is 14 residues long. The CDR3 spells CASSGPGNTDTQYF. The CDR3 DNA reads as TGTGCCAGCAGCGGCCCTGGCAACACAGATACGCAGTATTTT.

The chain combines TRBV5-4 with TRBJ2-1, with 12 bases lining up with TRBD2. The CDR3 loop spans 15 amino acids. Germline V gives CDR1 SGHNT, CDR2 YYREEE (reference sequence). After removal of 0 bases from V and 8 bases from J, the junction contained 3 bases not matched to a gene. Written as DNA, the CDR3 is TGTGCCAGCAGCTTGGGACTAGCGGGAGTCGATGAGCAGTTCTTC. Protein product: CASSLGLAGVDEQFF.

The gene calls are TRBV9 and TRBJ1-2, with 8 bases fitting TRBD1. This CDR3 contains 13 residues. Germline V lookup: CDR1 SGDLS, CDR2 YYNGEE. The ends lost 3 bases at V and 6 bases at J; junction bases unmatched: 4. The CDR3 DNA reads TGTGCCAGCAGCGGGACAGGGAGACATGGCTACACCTTC. It yields the protein CASSGTGRHGYTF.

The J gene is TRBJ2-5, the V gene TRBV9, with TRBD2 matching over 11 bases. CDR1 SGDLS and CDR2 YYNGEE come from the germline V gene. The trim removed 1 base at V and 3 bases at J, leaving 5 bases unmatched. The CDR3 length is 16 residues. The CDR3 sequence is CASSVRPSGGKETQYF. The CDR3 nucleotides read TGTGCCAGCAGCGTAAGGCCTAGCGGGGGGAAAGAGACCCAGTACTTC.

A remark on this clone: Distinct nucleotide sequences in the sample also encode this CDR3. The chain links TRBV18 to TRBJ2-7; TRBD1 agrees at 8 bases. CDR1 and CDR2 from the germline V gene are KGHSH and LQKENI. The CDR3 is 14 amino acids. V lost 2 bases to trimming and J lost 1 base; unmatched junction nucleotides: 1. The CDR3 loop is CASSPTGGSYEQYF. DNA of the CDR3: TGTGCCAGCTCACCAACAGGGGGATCCTACGAGCAGTACTTC.

The chain couples TRBV7-8 to TRBJ2-5; tentative D call: TRBD1 (5 bases). There are 16 residues in the CDR3. Trimming removed 5 bases from V and 4 bases from J, with 20 bases in between. Germline assignment: CDR1 SGHVS and CDR2 FQNEAQ. The CDR3, as DNA: TGTGCCAGCAGCCCCAAAAGGTCAGGGAATCGAGAGACCCAGTACTTC. Translation: CASSPKRSGNRETQYF.

The J gene is TRBJ2-3, the V gene TRBV13, with TRBD2 matching 12 bases. From germline, CDR1 is PRHDT and CDR2 FYEKMQ (reference sequence). V shed 0 bases and J 6 bases; nucleotides not matched to a gene: 1. The CDR3 has 15 residues. The CDR3 loop is CASSLGLAGGDTQYF. CDR3 sequence (DNA): TGTGCCAGCAGCTTAGGACTAGCGGGGGGCGATACGCAGTATTTT.

V and J are TRBV18 and TRBJ2-1; D gene uncertain. This CDR3 comprises 13 residues. Looked up from germline, CDR1 is KGHSH and CDR2 is LQKENI. The V and J ends lost 5 bases and 6 bases respectively, with 11 bases between them. The CDR3 nucleotides are TGTGCCAGCTCAACCGATACTGCCAATGAGCAGTTCTTC. Its protein is CASSTDTANEQFF.

The CDR3 region has the DNA TGTGCCAGCAGTGTCTCCAGGGTTGGCACTGAAGCTTTCTTT. The encoded protein is CASSVSRVGTEAFF. This chain connects TRBV2 to TRBJ1-1; D might be TRBD1 (5 bases). V shed 4 bases and J shed 4 bases, with 13 bases lying between them. The CDR3 covers 14 residues. The germline V gene encodes CDR1 SNHLY and CDR2 FYNNEI.

The genes are TRBV27 and TRBJ2-5; 9 bases map to TRBD1. Germline V lookup: CDR1 MNHEY, CDR2 SMNVEV (reference sequence). J was trimmed by 5 bases and V by 5 bases; bases with no gene match: 6. There are 14 residues in the CDR3. In nucleotides, the CDR3 is TGTGCCAGCAGTGGACAGGGGAGTATTGAGACCCAGTACTTC. Its translation: CASSGQGSIETQYF.

The chain joins TRBV5-1 to TRBJ2-7, with TRBD1 as a possible D gene (6 bases). The CDR3 loop spans 12 amino acids. Looked up from germline, CDR1 is SGHRS and CDR2 is YFSETQ. V was trimmed by 5 bases and J by 1 base, leaving 7 bases between them. The CDR3 region is CASRQGSYEQYF. The CDR3 DNA is TGCGCCAGCAGACAGGGATCCTACGAGCAGTACTTC.

The chain is built from TRBV5-1 and TRBJ2-7, with TRBD2 identical over 8 bases. V was clipped by 4 bases and J by 7 bases; unmatched bases: 13. CDR1 and CDR2 from the germline V gene are SGHRS and YFSETQ. This CDR3 is built from 15 residues. CDR3 residues: CASSPPGLGTVEQYF. The CDR3 DNA reads as TGCGCCAGCAGCCCCCCGGGACTAGGGACGGTAGAGCAGTACTTC.

The chain couples TRBV20-1 to TRBJ1-2, with D possibly being TRBD1 (5 bases). Germline lookup yields CDR1 DFQATT and CDR2 SNEGSKA (reference sequence). The CDR3 is 11 amino acids. CDR3 nucleotides: TGCAGCGGGGGGGGGTCGGTCGGCTACACCTTC. Amino acids: CSGGGSVGYTF.

This clone has a single count. V gene TRBV7-6 combines with J gene TRBJ2-3; 7 nucleotides agree with TRBD2. The CDR3 length is 12 residues. Germline CDR1 reads SGHVS; CDR2 reads FNYEAQ. V was pared by 5 bases and J by 6 bases, with 2 bases of the junction left unmatched. CDR3 DNA sequence: TGTGCCAGCAGCGTGGGGGGGGATACGCAGTATTTT. Its protein product is CASSVGGDTQYF.

V gene TRBV19 combines with J gene TRBJ2-3; D not resolved. Between the trimmed V and J ends, which lost 2 bases and 1 base, there was a span of 4 bases. CDR3 length equals 13 residues. Germline V gene sequence: CDR1 LNHDA, CDR2 SQIVND (reference sequence). CDR3 in amino acids: CASSISGTDTQYF. CDR3 DNA: TGTGCCAGTAGTATATCGGGCACAGATACGCAGTATTTT.

This clone was counted only a few times. V gene TRBV20-1 combines with J gene TRBJ1-1; possibly TRBD1 for D (5 bases). CDR1 is DFQATT, CDR2 SNEGSKA, per germline (reference sequence). This CDR3 contains 11 residues. V was trimmed by 0 bases and J by 6 bases, leaving 5 bases between them. The CDR3 nucleotides read TGCAGTGCTAGAGAAGGGGCTGAAGCTTTCTTT. Translated, it gives CSAREGAEAFF.

The V and J genes are TRBV7-8 and TRBJ1-5; D call uncertain. Germline V gene sequence: CDR1 SGHVS, CDR2 FQNEAQ. Trimming shortened V by 7 bases and J by 0 bases, and 10 bases separated the two germline ends. The CDR3 is 14 residues long. The CDR3 loop reads CASKLGSSNQPQHF. CDR3 DNA sequence: TGTGCCAGCAAGCTAGGGAGTAGCAATCAGCCCCAGCATTTT.

The chain is built from TRBV6-5 and TRBJ1-2; D not resolved. Trimming shortened V by 6 bases and J by 8 bases, and 19 bases separated the two germline ends. The CDR3 totals 14 residues. CDR1 MNHEY and CDR2 SVGAGI come from the germline V gene. CDR3 residues: CASRLADGLSGYTF. CDR3 coding DNA: TGTGCCAGCAGGCTGGCCGACGGACTCTCCGGCTACACCTTC.